The clone carrying this T cell receptor (beta chain) was recorded only once. The germline V gene encodes CDR1 LNHNV and CDR2 YYDKDF (reference sequence). After removal of 2 bases from V and 1 base from J, the junction contained 11 bases not matched to a gene. This CDR3 spans 18 amino acids. The data originate from a study of blood T cell repertoires in COVID-19. Study at large: Spain, Italy and the United States supplied samples that represented acute and convalescent COVID-19.

TCRdb's table, derived via immunoSEQ multiplex PCR, lists solely in-frame clones and lacks some. The sample yields some 190,000 clones, 88% seen once. This clonotype was sampled from a man younger than 30 with active or convalescent COVID-19. Sequencing was carried out using peripheral blood. The chain has TRBV15 and TRBJ2-4; the match to TRBD1 covers 7 bases. The CDR3 loop reads CATSRPSAADRAKNIQYF. The CDR3 DNA follows: TGTGCCACCAGCAGACCATCCGCAGCGGACAGGGCCAAAAACATTCAGTACTTC. Based on the CDR3 plus reference TRBV15 and TRBJ2-4, the full variable domain is DAMVIQNPRYQVTQFGKPVTLSCSQTLNHNVMYWYQQKSSQAPKLLFHYYDKDFNNEADTPDNFQSRRPNTSFCFLDIRSPGLGDTAMYLCATSRPSAADRAKNIQYFGAGTRLSVL.